This TCR beta chain was identified during a study of T cells in Graves' hyperthyroidism and ophthalmopathy. From RNA transcripts, TCR beta CDR3 regions were amplified. In the first-round RT-PCR of the TCR CDR3, the HTBI primer set was used. Each CDR3 protein gets one entry after TCRdb re-called the multiplex PCR reads with MiXCR. The sample includes more than 500,000 distinct CDR3 sequences, roughly 17% of them seen just once. Germline values: CDR1 SGHVS, CDR2 FQNEAQ. This CDR3 is built from 17 residues. Trimming took off 1 base at V and 1 base at J, with 13 bases between the two ends. This clonotype occurred once. What it recognizes is unknown. The study, taken as a whole, reports: Ophthalmopathy prediction by the model preceded onset by a median roughly 6 months. Classification by a 13 V-J model distinguished ophthalmopathy from stable hyperthyroidism. Researchers found most expanded thyroid clonotypes above 0.001 in blood as well.

The receptor was derived from a woman between 25 and 40 years old with Graves' hyperthyroidism. The genes are TRBV7-8 and TRBJ2-2, with D uncertain. The sequenced material came from blood. In nucleotides, the CDR3 is TGTGCCAGCAGCTTAGTGGCGCCTGAGATGAACACCGGGGAGCTGTTTTTT. This encodes CASSLVAPEMNTGELFF.